This is a list of T cell receptor beta chains from one sample in a study of brain T cells in children with intractable seizures. Using immunoSEQ multiplex PCR, the repertoire was profiled, and TCRdb retains in-frame clones only, with some absent. The sample contains about 320,000 clones, 93% of which appear only once. The sequences come from peripheral blood, collected approximately 5 months after surgery. The source of these receptors is a boy under two years old with tuberous sclerosis and intractable seizures. CDR3s include the opening cysteine and the closing phenylalanine or tryptophan. A D gene is named only where the DNA matches it firmly. Some rows mark clone size as missing; the rest say once, few, many or name a class of expanded clone.

J gene | D gene | V gene | clone size | CDR3 protein | CDR3 DNA
TRBJ1-2 | - | TRBV9 | - | CASSPPALGSLNYGYTF | TGTGCCAGCAGCCCTCCAGCACTGGGTAGCTTAAACTATGGCTACACCTTC
TRBJ1-2 | - | TRBV3-1/TRBV3-2 | - | CASRGAGYTF | TGTGCCAGCAGGGGTGCTGGCTACACCTTC
TRBJ1-6 | - | TRBV7-9 | - | CASSFSAAYKPHSPLHF | TGTGCCAGCAGCTTTTCGGCAGCGTATAAACCCCATTCACCCCTCCACTTT
TRBJ2-3 | - | TRBV11-2 | - | CASSSPGKSTDTQYF | TGTGCCAGCAGCTCTCCAGGGAAGAGCACAGATACGCAGTATTTT
TRBJ1-2 | TRBD1 | TRBV7-2 | - | CASTPTGVGGYTF | TGTGCCAGCACCCCGACAGGGGTAGGCGGCTACACCTTC
TRBJ2-3 | TRBD2 | TRBV7-8 | - | CASSIRRTSKDTQYF | TGTGCCAGCAGCATCAGACGGACTAGCAAAGATACGCAGTATTTT
TRBJ1-1 | TRBD1 | TRBV30 | - | CAWDRGGTEAFF | TGTGCCTGGGACAGGGGAGGCACTGAAGCTTTCTTT
TRBJ1-3 | - | TRBV15 | - | CATSSRRLSGNTIYF | TGTGCCACCAGCTCCCGCAGACTCTCTGGAAACACCATATATTTT
TRBJ2-3 | TRBD1 | TRBV19 | - | CASSISGTGGTDTQYF | TGTGCCAGTAGTATTTCCGGGACAGGGGGCACAGATACGCAGTATTTT
TRBJ2-5 | TRBD2 | TRBV4-1 | - | CASTRLAGGQETQYF | TGCGCCAGCACTCGACTAGCGGGGGGCCAAGAGACCCAGTACTTC
TRBJ2-2 | - | TRBV28 | - | CASRTGAHTGELFF | TGTGCCAGCAGAACCGGGGCCCACACCGGGGAGCTGTTTTTT
TRBJ2-1 | - | TRBV7-3 | - | CASSSPKPPRDQFF | TGTGCCAGCAGCTCACCTAAACCCCCCCGGGACCAGTTCTTC
TRBJ2-3 | - | TRBV6-5 | few | CASMETSSAADTQYF | TGTGCCAGCATGGAGACTAGTTCCGCCGCGGATACGCAGTATTTT
TRBJ2-5 | TRBD1 | TRBV29-1 | - | CGTGVGETQYF | TGTGGGACAGGGGTGGGCGAGACCCAGTACTTC
TRBJ2-5 | - | TRBV19 | - | CASSKGGEPQETQYF | TGTGCCAGTAGTAAAGGAGGGGAGCCCCAAGAGACCCAGTACTTC
TRBJ2-3 | - | TRBV9 | - | CASSEDGTDTQYF | TGTGCCAGCAGTGAGGACGGCACAGATACGCAGTATTTT
TRBJ2-3 | TRBD2 | TRBV7-6 | - | CASSFAGGRTDTQYF | TGTGCCAGCAGCTTTGCGGGGGGGCGAACAGATACGCAGTATTTT
TRBJ1-4 | - | TRBV27 | once | CASRLTGWGEKLFF | TGTGCCAGCAGGCTGACAGGATGGGGTGAAAAACTGTTTTTT
TRBJ2-5 | - | TRBV3-1/TRBV3-2 | - | CASSQDRAQETQYF | TGTGCCAGCAGCCAAGATAGAGCACAAGAGACCCAGTACTTC
TRBJ2-7 | - | TRBV27 | - | CASSRAESHEQYF | TGTGCCAGCAGTCGTGCAGAGAGCCACGAGCAGTACTTC
TRBJ2-2 | TRBD2 | TRBV7-6 | - | CASSPRLAGVGTGELFF | TGTGCCAGCAGCCCCAGACTAGCGGGGGTGGGCACCGGGGAGCTGTTTTTT
TRBJ2-1 | - | TRBV5-1 | - | CASSLSWGYRYEQFF | TGCGCCAGCAGCTTGTCGTGGGGGTACCGGTATGAGCAGTTCTTC
TRBJ1-2 | - | TRBV19 | - | CASSIRPNYGYTF | TGTGCCAGTAGTATCCGTCCTAACTATGGCTACACCTTC
TRBJ1-2 | TRBD1 | TRBV25-1 | - | CANRDRGYGYTF | TGTGCCAACAGGGACAGGGGTTATGGCTACACCTTC
TRBJ1-2 | - | TRBV5-6 | - | CASSYGTGSNTF | TGTGCCAGCAGCTACGGGACGGGGTCTAACACCTTC
TRBJ2-3 | - | TRBV7-2 | once | CASSPLPRDTQYF | TGTGCCAGCAGCCCCCTCCCCAGGGATACGCAGTATTTT
TRBJ2-3 | TRBD2 | TRBV9 | - | CASSLLSGSHPATQYF | TGTGCCAGCAGCCTCCTTAGCGGGAGTCACCCAGCTACGCAGTATTTT
TRBJ2-7 | - | TRBV20-1 | - | CSASGPTVFRASEQYF | TGCAGTGCTAGTGGGCCGACTGTTTTCCGGGCGTCCGAGCAGTACTTC
TRBJ2-5 | TRBD2 | TRBV10-2 | - | CASSEGTSGRGETQYF | TGCGCCAGCAGCGAGGGGACTAGCGGGAGGGGAGAGACCCAGTACTTC